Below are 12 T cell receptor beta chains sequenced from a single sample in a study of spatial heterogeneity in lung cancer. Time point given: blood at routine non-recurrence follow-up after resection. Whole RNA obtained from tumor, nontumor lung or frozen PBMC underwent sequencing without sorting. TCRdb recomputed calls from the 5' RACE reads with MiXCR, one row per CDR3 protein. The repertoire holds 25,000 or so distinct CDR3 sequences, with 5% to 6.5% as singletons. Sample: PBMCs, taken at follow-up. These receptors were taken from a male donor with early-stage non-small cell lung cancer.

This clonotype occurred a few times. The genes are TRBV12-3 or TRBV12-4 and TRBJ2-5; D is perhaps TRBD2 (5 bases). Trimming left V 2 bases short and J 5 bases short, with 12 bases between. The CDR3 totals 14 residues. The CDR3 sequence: CASSLTSGEETQYF. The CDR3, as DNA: TGTGCCAGCAGTTTAACGTCTGGGGAGGAGACCCAGTACTTC.

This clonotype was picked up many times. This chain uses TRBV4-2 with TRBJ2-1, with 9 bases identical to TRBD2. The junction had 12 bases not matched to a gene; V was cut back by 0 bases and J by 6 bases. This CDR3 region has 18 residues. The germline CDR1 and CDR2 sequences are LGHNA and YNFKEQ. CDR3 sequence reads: CASSQDGPAGGPRNEQFF. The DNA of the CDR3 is TGTGCCAGCAGCCAAGACGGCCCAGCGGGAGGACCTCGCAATGAGCAGTTCTTC.

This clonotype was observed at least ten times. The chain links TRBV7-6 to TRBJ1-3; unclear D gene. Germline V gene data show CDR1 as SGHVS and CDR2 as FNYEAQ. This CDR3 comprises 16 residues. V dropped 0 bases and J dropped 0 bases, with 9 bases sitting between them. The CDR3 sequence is CASSLAVGSSGNTIYF. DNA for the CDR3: TGTGCCAGCAGCTTAGCGGTTGGCAGCTCTGGAAACACCATATATTTT.

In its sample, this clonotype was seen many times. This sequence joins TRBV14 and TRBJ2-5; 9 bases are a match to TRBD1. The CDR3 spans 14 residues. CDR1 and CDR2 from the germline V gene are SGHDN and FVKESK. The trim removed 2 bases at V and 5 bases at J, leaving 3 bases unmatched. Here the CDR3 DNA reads TGTGCCAGCAGCCAATGGACAGGGGCGGAGACCCAGTACTTC. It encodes CASSQWTGAETQYF.

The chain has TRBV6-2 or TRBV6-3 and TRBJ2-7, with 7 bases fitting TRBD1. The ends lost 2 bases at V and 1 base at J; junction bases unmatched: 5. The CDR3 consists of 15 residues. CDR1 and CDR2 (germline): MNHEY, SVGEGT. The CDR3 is CASSYGAGGSYEQYV. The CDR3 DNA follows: TGTGCCAGCAGTTACGGGGCAGGGGGATCCTACGAGCAGTACGTC.

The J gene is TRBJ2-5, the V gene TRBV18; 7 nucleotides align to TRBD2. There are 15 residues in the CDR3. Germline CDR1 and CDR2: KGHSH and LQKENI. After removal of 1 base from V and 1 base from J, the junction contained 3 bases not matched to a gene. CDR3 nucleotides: TGTGCCAGCTCACCACGGGAGGGAATCCAAGAGACCCAGTACTTC. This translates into CASSPREGIQETQYF.

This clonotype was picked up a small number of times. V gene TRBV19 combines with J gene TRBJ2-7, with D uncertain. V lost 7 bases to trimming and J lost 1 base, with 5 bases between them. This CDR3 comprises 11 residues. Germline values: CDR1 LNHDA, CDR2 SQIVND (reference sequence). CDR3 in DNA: TGTGCCAGTACAGATTCCTACGAGCAGTACTTC. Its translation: CASTDSYEQYF.

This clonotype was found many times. The CDR3 here is CASSSRTAEQFF. In DNA, the CDR3 is TGTGCCAGTAGTTCTCGGACGGCCGAGCAGTTCTTC. The gene calls are TRBV19 and TRBJ2-1; D ambiguous. The CDR3 length is 12 residues. The V gene's germline CDR1 is LNHDA and CDR2 SQIVND (reference sequence). Trimming pared 5 bases from V and 10 bases from J, leaving 12 bases between.

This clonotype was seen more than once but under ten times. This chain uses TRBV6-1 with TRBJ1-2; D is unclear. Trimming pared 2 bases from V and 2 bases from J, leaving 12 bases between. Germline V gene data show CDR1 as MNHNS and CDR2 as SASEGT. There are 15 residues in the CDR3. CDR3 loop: CASSEIGRPNYGYTF. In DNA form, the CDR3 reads TGTGCCAGCAGTGAAATTGGCAGACCAAACTATGGCTACACCTTC.

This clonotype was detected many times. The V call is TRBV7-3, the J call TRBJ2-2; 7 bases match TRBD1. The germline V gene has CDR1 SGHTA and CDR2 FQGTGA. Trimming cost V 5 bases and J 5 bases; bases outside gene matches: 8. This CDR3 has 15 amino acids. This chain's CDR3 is CASSPNRGPTGELFF. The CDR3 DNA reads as TGTGCCAGCAGCCCCAACAGGGGACCAACCGGGGAGCTGTTTTTT.

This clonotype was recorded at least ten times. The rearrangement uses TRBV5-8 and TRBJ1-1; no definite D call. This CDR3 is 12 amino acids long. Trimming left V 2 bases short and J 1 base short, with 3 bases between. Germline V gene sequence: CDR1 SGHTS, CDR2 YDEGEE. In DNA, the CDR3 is TGTGCCAGCAGCTTTAGGAACACTGAAGCTTTCTTT. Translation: CASSFRNTEAFF. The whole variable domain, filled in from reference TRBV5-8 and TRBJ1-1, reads EAGVTQSPTHLIKTRGQQATLRCSPISGHTSVYWYQQALGLGLQFLLWYDEGEERNRGNFPPRFSGRQFPNYSSELNVNALELEDSALYLCASSFRNTEAFFGQGTRLTVV.

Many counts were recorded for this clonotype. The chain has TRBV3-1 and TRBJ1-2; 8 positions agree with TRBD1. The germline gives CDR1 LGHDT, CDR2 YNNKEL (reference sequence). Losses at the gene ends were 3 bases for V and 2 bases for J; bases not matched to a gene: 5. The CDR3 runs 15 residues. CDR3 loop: CASSHTQGANYGYTF. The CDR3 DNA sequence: TGTGCCAGCAGCCATACCCAGGGGGCCAACTATGGCTACACCTTC.